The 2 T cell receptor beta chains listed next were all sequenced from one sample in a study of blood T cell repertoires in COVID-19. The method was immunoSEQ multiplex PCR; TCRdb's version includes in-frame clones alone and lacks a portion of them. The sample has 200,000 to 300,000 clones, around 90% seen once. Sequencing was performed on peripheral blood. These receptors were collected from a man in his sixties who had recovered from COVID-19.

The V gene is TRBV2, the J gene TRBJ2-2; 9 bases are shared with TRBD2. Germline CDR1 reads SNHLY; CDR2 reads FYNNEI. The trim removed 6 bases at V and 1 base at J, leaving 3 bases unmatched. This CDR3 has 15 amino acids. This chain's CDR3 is CASSPTSGNTGELFF. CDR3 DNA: TGTGCCAGCAGCCCGACTAGCGGGAACACCGGGGAGCTGTTTTTT.

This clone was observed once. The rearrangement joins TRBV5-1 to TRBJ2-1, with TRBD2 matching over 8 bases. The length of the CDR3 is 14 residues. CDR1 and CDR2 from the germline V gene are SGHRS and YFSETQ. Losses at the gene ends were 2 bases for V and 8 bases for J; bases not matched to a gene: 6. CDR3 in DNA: TGCGCCAGCAGCTTTGGCCTAGCGGGCGATGAGCAGTTCTTC. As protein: CASSFGLAGDEQFF.